This T cell receptor beta chain comes out of a study of T-cell reconstitution after alpha-beta-depleted transplantation in children (dated by TCRdb to about 2016). With regard to the full study: Using TCR repertoire profiling, the study quantitatively followed how T-cell immune reconstitution unfolded in children after TCRalphabeta/CD19-depleted allogeneic hematopoietic cell transplantation.

Only a few counts were recorded for this clonotype. Which antigen it targets is not known. There are no base qualities to consult, and no much larger clone falls within one base. This specimen's treatment or condition label, per the study, means: allogeneic hematopoietic cell transplantation with graft depleted of TCRalphabeta T cells and CD19 B cells. Transplant recipients were children who received TCRalphabeta/CD19-depleted allogeneic hematopoietic cell grafts. Its CDR3 holds 14 amino acids, cysteine through phenylalanine. CDR3 DNA only is kept here, 42 bases in frame from base 1. V is pared back by 7 bases and J by 0 bases, with 10 bases lying between the germline termini. As encoded in the germline V gene, CDR1 is SNHLY while CDR2 is FYNNEI. Broad study findings and their caveats: Apparently early alphabetaT-cell count recovery about two months after transplant reportedly relied on only several hundred rapidly expanded clones derived from non-depleted graft cells. The frequencies of hyperexpanded clones fell over the following months, and after one year, T-cell counts and TCRbeta diversity were mostly attributed to newly produced T cells. In some patients, the high TCRbeta diversity seen at day 60 was put down to recipient T cells and intrathymic progenitors that had survived conditioning.

Library generation was performed with PCR. TCRdb lists the instrument as Illumina HiSeq 2500. To normalize quantification of the TCRbeta repertoire, the TCR libraries were built with molecular barcoding that relied on unique molecular identifiers. Clones were called with MiXCR by TCRdb after fastp trimmed the public reads at Q25, and only in-frame beta chains were retained. All rows with the same CDR3 protein become a single entry with the most common DNA and genes. The sample table records hundreds of thousands of distinct CDR3 sequences; over 10% of these occur just once. About 2.2% of the sample rests with the top ten.

Sequences were derived from PBMCs, mostly from graft donor cells, sampled 360 days after TCRalphabeta/CD19-depleted stem cell transplant. The chain links TRBV2 with TRBJ2-1; no D gene is confidently identified. This clonotype originated in a male patient aged 10 to 17 who had a stem cell transplant for acute myeloid leukemia, so the T cells may come from the graft donor. CDR3 loop: CASTLGTSYNEQFF. The DNA reads as follows: TGTGCCAGCACCCTAGGAACCTCCTACAATGAGCAGTTCTTC.